This T cell receptor beta chain was recovered during a study of cytomegalovirus exposure and HLA in healthy donors (dated by TCRdb to about 2017). Regarding the research as a whole: According to an earlier analysis of 587 of the donors, 150 million to 200 million T cells yielded 117 million unique TCR beta sequences and approximately 300 Gb of sequence data. Around 320 gigabases of sequencing data and 70 million to 100 million unique TCR sequences were included in an early release covering 550 to 800 HLA-typed donors. Among the roughly 380 genotyped donors, around 81% belonged to the genetic ancestry cluster associated with self-reported Caucasian donors. The aim of the study was to test whether cataloging public T cell receptors could identify signatures of past pathogen exposure. The study used immunosequencing to profile the T cell repertoires of about 670 subjects and linked those repertoires to cytomegalovirus serostatus. A separate validation cohort of about 110 different subjects was used in addition to the roughly 670-subject first cohort. To predict cytomegalovirus infection status, the study brought together high-throughput TCR immunosequencing, statistical association of individual TCRs with disease status, and machine learning. To study patterns of TCR occurrence, a later analysis re-analyzed previously published TCR beta repertoires from around 660 donors and added high-resolution HLA genotyping. In the later analysis, no new phenotypic data were used to find candidate immune exposures; instead, reliance was placed on TCR beta sequences and their occurrence across donors. An earlier analysis of some 600 of the donors applied high-throughput TCR beta sequencing to assess whether each TCR beta V gene segment acted as functional or pseudogenic. Donor age, sex, ethnicity and CMV serostatus were compiled together with the repertoire data. A later genetic analysis took genome-wide SNP genotypes for about 55% of the roughly 700 donors and used that subset as a discovery cohort. Every discovery cohort repertoire had been produced on one sequencing platform. Both class I and class II loci were covered by HLA typing, at four-digit resolution. Typing coverage differed by locus: A, B, C, DRB1 and DQB1 were typed in roughly 620-630 donors, DQA1 in 500 to 550, DPA1 in roughly 590, and DPB1 in 472. Because of strong linkage in the cohort, a handful of DR-DQ haplotypes were treated as single units for association and clustering. Among about 410 genotyped donors of the cohort, an average of around 220,000 unique TCR beta nucleotide sequences was sequenced per donor, of which about 18% were non-productive. Broader findings and caveats from the paper: A further reported finding was that TCR beta sequences accurately predicted the HLA-A and HLA-B alleles for most subjects in the first cohort. HLA typing was unavailable for some donors at each locus, so association tests used only the typed subset. This cohort had only TCR beta chains sequenced, and the lack of alpha or paired-chain data limited which features could be detected. A later analysis found that most CMV-associated TCR beta chains appeared HLA-restricted, with HLA associations seemingly driven largely by CMV exposure. A few of the identified cytomegalovirus-associated TCR beta chains were confirmed in vitro to be specific for cytomegalovirus antigens. When HLA alleles, especially DR and DQ, strongly co-occurred, attributing TCR associations to individual alleles was difficult. The classifier was reported to diagnose cytomegalovirus status with high specificity and sensitivity in both the original cohort and the validation cohort. In a later analysis, TCR association rates were found to vary across HLA loci, with the most associated TCRs seen for DRB1 alleles and the fewest for HLA-C alleles. Immune exposure information for the cohort was limited to CMV serostatus. A later analysis reported that several top co-occurrence clusters appeared linked to parvovirus B19, influenza, CMV and Epstein-Barr virus. V-gene and J-gene trimming of TCR beta chains was associated with a missense DCLRE1C variant in a later genetic analysis, and the association was replicated in an independent cohort. The authors suggested that the approach could potentially be extended to other disease states and immunological phenotypes. A cluster of highly shared sequence variants was judged likely to be a technical artifact of the sequencing pipeline. Approximately 16 rarely observed V segments, including chromosome 9 orphons, were excluded from the earlier analysis of several hundred of the donors because counts were too low. Most TCR sequences were seen in very few donors, while some public TCRs were found in many individuals. Correlated functional status among segregating V segments might reflect linkage disequilibrium, but an unknown experimental factor could not be ruled out. A later genetic analysis reported fewer N-insertions in productive TCRs among donors in an Asian-associated ancestry cluster than the roughly 650-donor mean. A later analysis associated about 17,000 TCR beta sequences with specific HLA alleles at a false discovery rate of 0.05. Roughly uniform sequencing depth across donors was assumed in presence/absence analyses, although this assumption may not hold. In a later analysis, HLA-associated TCR beta chains showed more clonal expansion and lower generation probabilities than non-associated chains that were equally common. A total of 150 to 200 TCR beta chains were listed by the study as associated with cytomegalovirus. In an earlier analysis of more than 500 of the donors, most TCR beta V segments appeared in productive rearrangements about 87% or about 30% of the time, broadly matching IMGT annotations. Some IMGT-functional V segments, including TRBV6-2 and TRBV6-3, could not be distinguished by the 87-base-pair reads and were therefore excluded.

The library relied on the immunoSEQ multiplex PCR assay. The multiplex PCR relied on a mix of 60 forward primers for TCR Vbeta segments and 13 reverse primers for TCR Jbeta segments. Amplification of the CDR3 region of rearranged TCR beta genes was performed with a multiplex PCR assay on genomic DNA. On the Illumina HiSeq System, the amplified TCR beta libraries were sequenced as 87-base-pair reads. The authors' analysis ran thus. In a later analysis, tens of millions of unique TCR beta chains were counted across the 500 to 850 repertoires, and roughly 11 million of these chains were shared by at least two donors. To remove PCR and sequencing errors, raw reads were error-corrected and collapsed into unique sequences using a nearest-neighbor algorithm that merged closely related sequences. To assign V, D and J gene segments, CDR3 sequences were aligned to IMGT reference sequences. For a sequence to be retained, a match of at least six nucleotides was required to both a V gene segment and a J gene segment. A rearrangement counted as productive if the CDR3 had no stop codons and remained in frame with V and J, and every other rearrangement counted as non-productive. CDR3 was defined by IMGT convention, running from the second conserved V-encoded cysteine to the conserved J-encoded phenylalanine. The earlier analysis of some 600 of the donors excluded sequences that lacked an unambiguous match to a single V gene segment. In an earlier analysis of approximately 500 of the donors, a V segment was called functional when productive rearrangements were above 56.7%, and segregating when the standard deviation between donors exceeded 5%. A statistical classification framework was developed to diagnose cytomegalovirus status using the catalog of TCR beta chain sequences. In a later analysis, V and J genes were assigned by comparing TCR nucleotide sequences against IMGT/GENE-DB human TR gene sequences. A later analysis assigned CDR3 sequences and most-parsimonious VDJ recombination scenarios with the TCRdist pipeline. A later analysis defined each TCR beta chain by its CDR3 amino acid sequence plus V-gene family, and excluded reads lacking a unique V-gene family. As a way to deal with suspected cross-contamination and a sequencing artifact, a later analysis dropped roughly 620 nucleotide sequences that were highly shared and had low generation probability. In a later analysis, a clonal expansion index for each public chain was calculated from normalized within-repertoire ranks of inferred template counts. In a later analysis, generation probabilities were computed with a VDJ recombination model fitted to out-of-frame rearrangements, and the resulting probabilities were checked against IGoR. In a later analysis, hypergeometric tests were used to score TCR-TCR, TCR-HLA and TCR-CMV co-occurrence, with a repertoire-size bias correction applied to TCR pairs. To estimate false discovery rates, a later analysis permuted the HLA or CMV assignments 20 times. In a later analysis, co-occurring TCRs were grouped with DBSCAN, and TCRdist sequence similarity was added when clustering was performed within HLA-allele-positive subsets. Repertoires with fewer than 30,000 or more than 120,000 public chains, plus five repertoires with anomalous nucleotide sharing, were excluded from co-occurrence clustering. What TCRdb holds here is the immuneACCESS table cut down to in-frame rearrangements. Part of the clones is not present; checked against another copy, under half of the missing clones reflect an unresolved V gene, and the others are unexplained. V and J calls and clone size are copied from that table; D and trimming were computed from the DNA. The sample table shows around 160,000 clones, and roughly 79% are seen once. More than 0.8% of the sample comes from the top ten.

About this clone: Its specific antigen is unknown. It has no much larger one-base neighbor in the sample; base qualities were not kept.

Its CDR3 holds 15 amino acids, cysteine through phenylalanine. The only DNA kept is the CDR3, 45 bases in frame from the first base. CDR1 and CDR2 (LNHDA, SQIVND) derive from the germline V gene (reference sequence). V sheds 4 bases and J sheds 1 base, leaving 10 bases between their ends. In total, roughly 710 healthy bone marrow donors made up the cohort. At the time of sampling, all cohort members were nominally healthy, though unrecorded immune exposures were likely present. The donor tested CMV seronegative, placing the donor among the roughly 350 seronegative members of the cohort. A peripheral blood sample was collected from each donor, and TCR beta sequencing was performed on peripheral blood mononuclear cells. The Qiagen DNeasy Blood Extraction Kit was used to extract genomic DNA from the blood cell samples.

The sequenced sample was PBMCs. The TCR originated in a woman in her thirties or forties in good health and CMV-seronegative. Rearrangement joined TRBV19 to TRBJ1-4, and possibly TRBD1, on 5 matching bases. The base sequence is TGTGCCAGTAGTAAAGGGGAGGTAACTAATGAAAAACTGTTTTTT. This encodes CASSKGEVTNEKLFF.